This T cell receptor beta chain was identified during a study of OX40 agonist ivuxolimab in advanced cancers. From germline, CDR1 is PRHDT and CDR2 FYEKMQ (reference sequence). This CDR3 contains 12 residues. V lost 4 bases, J lost 6 bases, and 9 bases lay in between. Sequencing used immunoSEQ multiplex PCR; TCRdb keeps in-frame clones, though not all of them. The data hold about 39,000 clones, with about 94% observed a single time. The clonotype originates from an adult with an advanced solid tumor such as melanoma, head and neck, liver or kidney cancer. The sequenced sample was CD4+ or CD8+ T cells sorted from blood, obtained in a trial of the OX40 agonist ivuxolimab. The chain combines TRBV13 with TRBJ1-2; D gene unclear. The CDR3 is CASSSGVDGYTF. The CDR3 nucleotides are TGTGCCAGCAGCTCGGGAGTCGATGGCTACACCTTC.